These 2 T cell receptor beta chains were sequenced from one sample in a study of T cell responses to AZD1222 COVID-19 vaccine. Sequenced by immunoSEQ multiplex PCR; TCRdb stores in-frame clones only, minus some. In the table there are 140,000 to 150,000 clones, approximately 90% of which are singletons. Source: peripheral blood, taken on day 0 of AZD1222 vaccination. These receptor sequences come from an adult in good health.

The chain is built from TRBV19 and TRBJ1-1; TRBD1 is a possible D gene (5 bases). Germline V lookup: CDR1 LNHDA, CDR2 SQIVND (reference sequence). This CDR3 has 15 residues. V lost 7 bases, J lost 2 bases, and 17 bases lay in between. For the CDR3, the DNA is TGTGCCAGTACCCTACGACAGAGTTCTAACACTGAAGCTTTCTTT. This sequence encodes CASTLRQSSNTEAFF.

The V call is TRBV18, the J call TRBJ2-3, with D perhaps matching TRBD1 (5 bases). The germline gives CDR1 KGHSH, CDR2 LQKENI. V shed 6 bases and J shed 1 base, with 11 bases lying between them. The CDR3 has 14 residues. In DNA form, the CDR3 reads TGTGCCAGCTCCCCCTTAGGGGGCACAGATACGCAGTATTTT. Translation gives CASSPLGGTDTQYF. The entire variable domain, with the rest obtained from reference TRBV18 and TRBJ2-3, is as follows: NAGVMQNPRHLVRRRGQEARLRCSPMKGHSHVYWYRQLPEEGLKFMVYLQKENIIDESGMPKERFSAEFPKEGPSILRIQQVVRGDSAAYFCASSPLGGTDTQYFGPGTRLTVL.